This passage covers 17 T cell receptor beta chains from one sample sequenced in a study of blood T cell repertoires in COVID-19. Method: immunoSEQ multiplex PCR; TCRdb's copy keeps in-frame clones and lacks some. The sample holds some 300,000 clones, around 90% seen once. Sequencing input: PBMCs or T cells enriched from blood (not recorded which). The receptors derive from a woman aged 18 to 35 with acute COVID-19.

This clone came up once. The chain uses TRBV11-3 and TRBJ2-4, with TRBD1 matching 7 bases. The CDR3 is 16 residues long. Looked up from germline, CDR1 is SGHNT and CDR2 is YENEEA. With 5 bases clipped from V and 3 bases from J, the junction kept 10 bases outside the gene matches. The CDR3 spells CASSPGGHGVKNIQYF. The DNA of the CDR3 is TGTGCCAGCAGCCCAGGGGGACACGGGGTCAAAAACATTCAGTACTTC.

The chain uses TRBV28 and TRBJ2-5; unclear D gene. CDR3 size: 14 residues. CDR1 MDHEN and CDR2 SYDVKM come from the germline V gene. Trimming took 6 bases from V and 5 from J, leaving 16 bases between them. The chain's CDR3 is CASSLSLVEETQYF. The CDR3 nucleotides read TGTGCCAGCAGCCTGAGCCTGGTCGAGGAGACCCAGTACTTC.

J is TRBJ1-5 and V is TRBV6-5; 8 bases agree with TRBD1. The CDR3 loop spans 13 amino acids. V was clipped by 6 bases and J by 5 bases; unmatched bases: 3. CDR1 is MNHEY and CDR2 is SVGAGI in the germline V gene. Here the CDR3 DNA reads TGTGCCAGCAGCCCACAGGGGGATCAGCCCCAGCATTTT. Amino acid sequence: CASSPQGDQPQHF.

The chain uses TRBV28 and TRBJ1-1; tentatively, D is TRBD1 (6 bases). Germline V gene lookup returns CDR1 MDHEN and CDR2 SYDVKM. CDR3 length: 14 residues. Trimming removed 3 bases from V and 5 bases from J, with 13 bases in between. The CDR3 DNA is TGTGCCAGCAGTTTTTCGGGGGGGCGTACTGAAGCTTTCTTT. Translated: CASSFSGGRTEAFF. Using reference TRBV28 and TRBJ1-1 for the parts outside the CDR3, the full variable domain is DVKVTQSSRYLVKRTGEKVFLECVQDMDHENMFWYRQDPGLGLRLIYFSYDVKMKEKGDIPEGYSVSREKKERFSLILESASTNQTSMYLCASSFSGGRTEAFFGQGTRLTVV.

The chain employs TRBV6-2 or TRBV6-3 and TRBJ1-2; tentative D call: TRBD1 (6 bases). The CDR3 spans 13 residues. CDR1 and CDR2 (germline): MNHEY, SVGEGT. Trimming shortened V by 5 bases and J by 6 bases, and 13 bases separated the two germline ends. DNA for the CDR3: TGTGCCAGCAGTATCCAGGGGCAAGATGGCTACACCTTC. Its protein product is CASSIQGQDGYTF.

The sample holds one count of this clone. The chain combines TRBV19 with TRBJ2-2; D is perhaps TRBD2 (6 bases). V was trimmed by 4 bases and J by 4 bases, leaving 10 bases between them. This CDR3 has 14 residues. The germline V gene has CDR1 LNHDA and CDR2 SQIVND (reference sequence). DNA for the CDR3: TGTGCCAGTAGTAGGGGGGACGGCACCGGGGAGCTGTTTTTT. This translates into CASSRGDGTGELFF.

This chain connects TRBV18 to TRBJ1-1; the D is unclear. Trimming shortened V by 0 bases and J by 5 bases, and 16 bases separated the two germline ends. CDR3 size: 16 residues. The V gene's germline CDR1 is KGHSH and CDR2 LQKENI. The CDR3 bases are TGTGCCAGCTCACCACCGTCACTCTCGGGAGGGACTGAAGCTTTCTTT. This codes for CASSPPSLSGGTEAFF.

As regards this clone: Mismatch with germline at one junction end may stem from a read error. The chain combines TRBV10-3 with TRBJ1-3; D is ambiguous. The CDR3 has 13 amino acids. The germline V gene has CDR1 ENHRY and CDR2 SYGVKD. Here the CDR3 DNA reads TGTGCCATCAGTGAGTCGACTGGCATCGGATCCCTTTTT. Its translation: CAISESTGIGSLF.

This chain connects TRBV9 to TRBJ1-2; no clear D gene. Germline V gene sequence: CDR1 SGDLS, CDR2 YYNGEE. The V end lost 4 bases, the J end lost 3 bases, and 10 bases lay between the germline ends. This CDR3 has 13 amino acids. In DNA form, the CDR3 reads TGTGCCAGCAGCTTAGGTGCGTACTATGGCTACACCTTC. Encoded protein: CASSLGAYYGYTF.

V is TRBV10-2 and J is TRBJ2-2, with D unresolved. Per the germline V gene, CDR1 is WSHSY and CDR2 is SAAADI. V was shortened by 10 bases and J by 1 base, with 13 bases between the two germline ends. This CDR3 region has 14 residues. The CDR3 is CAISVQLNTGELFF. The DNA for the CDR3 is TGCGCCATCAGCGTTCAGTTGAACACCGGGGAGCTGTTTTTT.

This rearrangement joins TRBV7-6 to TRBJ2-1; the match to TRBD2 covers 9 bases. CDR1 and CDR2 (germline): SGHVS, FNYEAQ. With 5 bases clipped from V and 8 bases from J, the junction kept 16 bases outside the gene matches. This CDR3 region has 17 residues. The chain's CDR3 is CASSLLHPGLAGHEQFF. CDR3 nucleotide sequence: TGTGCCAGCAGCCTTCTCCACCCCGGTCTAGCGGGACATGAGCAGTTCTTC.

This chain links TRBV9 with TRBJ2-7; the match to TRBD1 covers 7 bases. Per germline, CDR1 SGDLS and CDR2 YYNGEE. This CDR3 is built from 14 residues. V dropped 3 bases and J dropped 3; count of bases not matched to a gene: 6. The CDR3 here is CASSARDSLYEQYF. The CDR3 bases are TGTGCCAGCAGCGCCCGGGACAGCCTCTACGAGCAGTACTTC. The variable domain in full, with the rest retrieved from reference TRBV9 and TRBJ2-7, is DSGVTQTPKHLITATGQRVTLRCSPRSGDLSVYWYQQSLDQGLQFLIQYYNGEERAKGNILERFSAQQFPDLHSELNLSSLELGDSALYFCASSARDSLYEQYFGPGTRLTVT.

The V gene is TRBV7-3, the J gene TRBJ2-1; 7 bases are a match to TRBD1. Germline CDR1 reads SGHTA; CDR2 reads FQGTGA. V was pared by 2 bases and J by 7 bases, with 2 bases of the junction left unmatched. The CDR3 has 13 amino acids. The CDR3 sequence: CASSLQTGNEQFF. In DNA form, the CDR3 reads TGTGCCAGCAGCTTACAGACAGGGAATGAGCAGTTCTTC.

The sample holds one count of this clone. The chain recombines TRBV28 with TRBJ1-4; D perhaps matches TRBD1 (5 bases). Germline CDR1 reads MDHEN; CDR2 reads SYDVKM. V was clipped by 4 bases and J by 3 bases, with 9 bases between them. The CDR3 is 14 residues long. The CDR3 region has the DNA TGTGCCAGCAGTTCAGGGTCATCTAATGAAAAACTGTTTTTT. Translated: CASSSGSSNEKLFF.

The chain is built from TRBV5-1 and TRBJ2-5, with 12 bases matching TRBD2. There are 15 residues in the CDR3. With V trimmed by 1 base and J by 3 bases, 1 base remained unmatched. Germline values: CDR1 SGHRS, CDR2 YFSETQ. The CDR3 DNA is TGCGCCAGCAGCTTGACTAGCGGGAGGAAAGAGACCCAGTACTTC. As protein: CASSLTSGRKETQYF.

This clone was picked up one time. The chain couples TRBV18 to TRBJ1-1; D uncertain. The CDR3 runs to 14 residues. Trimming stripped 3 bases from V and 4 bases from J, with 12 bases between. Germline CDR1 reads KGHSH; CDR2 reads LQKENI. CDR3 nucleotide sequence: TGTGCCAGCTCACCCAAGCGGAGTATCACTGAAGCTTTCTTT. It translates to CASSPKRSITEAFF.

This sequence joins TRBV9 and TRBJ2-5; 10 nucleotides align to TRBD1. The germline V gene encodes CDR1 SGDLS and CDR2 YYNGEE. V shed 0 bases, J shed 4 bases, and the junction held 6 bases outside the gene matches. This CDR3 has 16 amino acids. The CDR3 loop reads CASSVEGQGVGETQYF. CDR3 sequence (DNA): TGTGCCAGCAGCGTAGAAGGACAGGGGGTAGGAGAGACCCAGTACTTC.